This TCR beta chain was captured by sequencing in a study of early stage breast cancer tumors. Study information: Most invasive tumors, about 75% of the 16, were ER+/PR+/HER2-.

The CDR3 spans 16 residues. Germline V gene data show CDR1 as SGHDT and CDR2 as YYEEEE. Losses at the gene ends were 0 bases for V and 1 base for J; bases not matched to a gene: 7. Using immunoSEQ multiplex PCR, the repertoire was profiled, and TCRdb retains in-frame clones only, with some absent. The sample has about 51,000 clones, around 80% seen once. The clonotype originates from a person between 35 and 49 years old with breast cancer. The gene calls are TRBV5-6 and TRBJ2-7; 7 bases are a match to TRBD2. Sequencing was done on a sample of blood. CDR3 region: CASSLEGSGPSYEQYF. In DNA form, the CDR3 reads TGTGCCAGCAGCTTGGAGGGTAGCGGGCCGTCCTACGAGCAGTACTTC.